Following are 13 T cell receptor beta chains from one sample sequenced in a study of CD8+ T cells in alopecia areata. TCR sequencing used cDNA made by reverse transcription of extracted RNA. The repertoire was sequenced with immunoSEQ multiplex PCR; TCRdb's copy has only in-frame clones and lacks some. The sample contains about 120,000 clones, approximately 49% of which appear only once. This specimen was CD8+ T cells sorted from blood, taken at week 0. Every receptor here comes from a human donor with alopecia areata.

This clone was detected a few times. The chain has TRBV18 and TRBJ2-5, with D possibly being TRBD2 (5 bases). The CDR3 is made up of 14 amino acids. Deletions cut 4 bases from V and 5 bases from J, with 14 bases between. The germline V gene encodes CDR1 KGHSH and CDR2 LQKENI. CDR3 protein: CASSRENQRETQYF. In nucleotides, the CDR3 is TGTGCCAGCTCACGGGAGAACCAACGGGAGACCCAGTACTTC.

The V call is TRBV30, the J call TRBJ2-1; the D gene is possibly TRBD1 (6 bases). Germline V CDR1 and CDR2: GTSNPN, SVGIG (reference sequence). This CDR3 is built from 11 residues. V was shortened by 5 bases and J by 12 bases, with 14 bases between the two germline ends. The CDR3 loop is CAWGTMRGQFF. For the CDR3, the DNA is TGTGCCTGGGGGACAATGAGAGGGCAGTTCTTC.

The CDR3 is CASGLGPYEQYF. The CDR3 bases are TGTGCTAGTGGTTTGGGACCCTACGAGCAGTACTTC. The chain couples TRBV12-5 to TRBJ2-7; unclear D gene. V was shortened by 1 base and J by 2 bases, with 3 bases between the two germline ends. CDR1 and CDR2 from the germline V gene are LGHNT and FRNRAP. This CDR3 has 12 residues. The variable domain in full, completed from reference TRBV12-5 and TRBJ2-7, reads DARVTQTPRHKVTEMGQEVTMRCQPILGHNTVFWYRQTMMQGLELLAYFRNRAPLDDSGMPKDRFSAEMPDATLATLKIQPSEPRDSAVYFCASGLGPYEQYFGPGTRLTVT.

This chain links TRBV13 with TRBJ1-5; D is possibly TRBD1 (6 bases). CDR3 length: 14 residues. The V end lost 4 bases, the J end lost 3 bases, and 10 bases lay between the germline ends. CDR1 PRHDT and CDR2 FYEKMQ come from the germline V gene (reference sequence). This CDR3 is CASSSRGFNQPQHF. The CDR3 coding sequence is TGTGCCAGCAGCTCCAGGGGTTTCAATCAGCCCCAGCATTTT.

This sequence joins TRBV2 and TRBJ2-5, with D possibly matching TRBD2 (6 bases). CDR3 length equals 15 residues. Trimming removed 3 bases from V and 7 bases from J, with 18 bases in between. Germline V lookup: CDR1 SNHLY, CDR2 FYNNEI. The CDR3 coding sequence is TGTGCCAGCAGTGAGGCGGGGACTTTCCCAGGGACCCAGTACTTC. Protein sequence: CASSEAGTFPGTQYF.

This chain connects TRBV27 to TRBJ1-2, with D perhaps TRBD1 (5 bases). The CDR3 has 15 residues. The germline V and J ends were trimmed by 9 bases and 5 bases, with 22 bases remaining between them. The germline V gene encodes CDR1 MNHEY and CDR2 SMNVEV (reference sequence). CDR3 sequence reads: CASRVGRRGGYGYTF. The CDR3 DNA reads TGTGCCAGTCGAGTCGGGAGACGGGGGGGGTATGGCTACACCTTC.

The DNA of the CDR3 is TGTGCCAGCAGCTTCGGAGAAACGCCCTATGGCTACACCTTC. Residues: CASSFGETPYGYTF. The chain combines TRBV5-6 with TRBJ1-2; D not resolved. CDR3 size: 14 residues. Germline V gene sequence: CDR1 SGHDT, CDR2 YYEEEE. Between the trimmed V and J ends, which lost 2 bases and 4 bases, there was a span of 12 bases.

The chain uses TRBV7-8 and TRBJ1-5; TRBD1 matches 8 bases. After removal of 0 bases from V and 6 bases from J, the junction contained 4 bases not matched to a gene. The CDR3 is 15 residues long. Germline CDR1 and CDR2: SGHVS and FQNEAQ. Written as DNA, the CDR3 is TGTGCCAGCAGCTTAGCCACAGGGGGGGGTCAGCCCCAGCATTTT. Protein sequence: CASSLATGGGQPQHF.

The DNA of the CDR3 is TGTGCCAGCAGCCCCCGGGGGGAATACACCGGGGAGCTGTTTTTT. It yields the protein CASSPRGEYTGELFF. The J gene is TRBJ2-2, the V gene TRBV5-6; 7 bases are a match to TRBD2. V was pared by 4 bases and J by 3 bases, with 6 bases of the junction left unmatched. This CDR3 region has 15 residues. CDR1 is SGHDT, CDR2 YYEEEE, per germline.

V is TRBV29-1 and J is TRBJ1-4; 7 nucleotides align to TRBD1. Looked up from germline, CDR1 is SQVTM and CDR2 is ANQGSEA. After removal of 7 bases from V and 8 bases from J, the junction contained 7 bases not matched to a gene. CDR3 length: 12 amino acids. The DNA for the CDR3 is TGCAGCGCCTGGGACAGTCGGGAAAAACTGTTTTTT. Translated: CSAWDSREKLFF.

The sample holds a few counts of this clone. The chain carries TRBV29-1 and TRBJ2-7; D unresolved. The CDR3 has 13 amino acids. CDR1 and CDR2 from the germline V gene are SQVTM and ANQGSEA. Deletions cut 7 bases from V and 0 bases from J, with 13 bases between. CDR3 coding DNA: TGCAGCGCGCAATCCACAGCCTCCTACGAGCAGTACTTC. It encodes CSAQSTASYEQYF.

The V and J genes are TRBV29-1 and TRBJ2-7; 10 nucleotides line up with TRBD2. The CDR3 sequence is 14 residues long. In germline, CDR1 is SQVTM, CDR2 ANQGSEA. V gave up 5 bases and J gave up 4 bases; unmatched junction bases: 8. The DNA of the CDR3 is TGCAGCGTTTTTAGCGGGGGGCCGGAATACGAGCAGTACTTC. Amino acid sequence: CSVFSGGPEYEQYF.

A few counts support this clone. The chain combines TRBV19 with TRBJ1-4; D is uncertain. The germline CDR1 and CDR2 sequences are LNHDA and SQIVND (reference sequence). V was cut by 3 bases and J by 8 bases, with 10 bases left in between. The CDR3 has 13 amino acids. The CDR3 DNA reads TGTGCCAGTAGTATCAAAGAAACAGAAAAACTGTTTTTT. This sequence encodes CASSIKETEKLFF.